The 7 T cell receptor beta chains presented below share a single source sample, sequenced in a study of immune evolution from preneoplasia to lung adenocarcinoma. Method: immunoSEQ multiplex PCR; TCRdb's copy keeps in-frame clones and lacks some. The table lists about 3,600 clones, over 65% of them singletons. Sequencing input: FFPE lung adenocarcinoma in situ tissue. Source of these receptors: a person in their sixties or seventies with lung adenocarcinoma.

This sequence joins TRBV11-3 and TRBJ2-3, with D tentatively TRBD2 (5 bases). The CDR3 extends over 13 amino acids. Trimming pared 5 bases from V and 9 bases from J, leaving 15 bases between. The germline V gene has CDR1 SGHNT and CDR2 YENEEA. CDR3 sequence (DNA): TGTGCCAGCAGCCCCTGGTCGGGGTCGACGCAGTATTTT. Translated, it gives CASSPWSGSTQYF.

V and J are TRBV29-1 and TRBJ2-3; 9 bases line up with TRBD1. The CDR3 runs 13 residues. Germline V lookup: CDR1 SQVTM, CDR2 ANQGSEA. V was pared by 6 bases and J by 2 bases, with 3 bases of the junction left unmatched. The CDR3 spells CSVNRGPTDTQYF. Written as DNA, the CDR3 is TGCAGCGTCAACAGGGGGCCCACAGATACGCAGTATTTT.

The genes are TRBV10-3 and TRBJ1-5, with D uncertain. The CDR3 loop spans 15 amino acids. Trimming took 10 bases from V and 1 from J, leaving 17 bases between them. From germline, CDR1 is ENHRY and CDR2 SYGVKD. CDR3 nucleotide sequence: TGTGCCACCCATCCCAGCGTCGAGAGCAATCAGCCCCAGCATTTT. Amino acids: CATHPSVESNQPQHF.

The rearrangement joins TRBV28 to TRBJ1-5; no reliable D call. This CDR3 spans 12 amino acids. Germline V lookup: CDR1 MDHEN, CDR2 SYDVKM. Trimming removed 1 base at V and 11 bases at J, with 9 bases between. This CDR3 is CASSLSGESQHF. The CDR3 DNA is TGTGCCAGCAGTTTATCCGGGGAATCCCAGCATTTT.

The CDR3 nucleotides read TGTGCCAGCCGAGGGTTAGGGTCGGGTGGCTACACCTTC. Amino acids: CASRGLGSGGYTF. This chain uses TRBV28 with TRBJ1-2; D gene uncertain. V lost 8 bases and J lost 7, with 17 bases in between. This CDR3 has 13 amino acids. CDR1 and CDR2 (germline): MDHEN, SYDVKM.

V and J are TRBV5-5 and TRBJ2-3; D not certain. CDR3 length equals 15 residues. Trimming left V 2 bases short and J 0 bases short, with 10 bases between. Germline-derived CDR1 and CDR2 are SGHKS and YYEKEE (reference sequence). The CDR3 nucleotides are TGTGCCAGCAGCTTACAATGGGCTAGCACAGATACGCAGTATTTT. It yields the protein CASSLQWASTDTQYF.

This clone turned up a few times. The chain links TRBV19 to TRBJ1-1; D is uncertain. The CDR3 consists of 12 residues. The germline gives CDR1 LNHDA, CDR2 SQIVND (reference sequence). V shed 9 bases and J shed 1 base, with 9 bases lying between them. The CDR3 nucleotides are TGTGCCAGCAGGTACGGGAACACTGAAGCTTTCTTT. Translating gives CASRYGNTEAFF.